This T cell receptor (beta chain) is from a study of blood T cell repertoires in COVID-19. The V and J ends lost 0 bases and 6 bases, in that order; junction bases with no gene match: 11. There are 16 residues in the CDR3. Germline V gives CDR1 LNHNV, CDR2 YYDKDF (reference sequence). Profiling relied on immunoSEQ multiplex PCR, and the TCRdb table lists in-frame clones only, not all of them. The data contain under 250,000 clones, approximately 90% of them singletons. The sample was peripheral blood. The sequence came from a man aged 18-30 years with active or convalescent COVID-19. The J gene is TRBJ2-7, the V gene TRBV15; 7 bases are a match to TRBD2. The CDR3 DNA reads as TGTGCCACCAGCAGAGAAACTGCGGGAGATCCGGCCGAGCAGTACTTC. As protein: CATSRETAGDPAEQYF.